This section outlines one T cell receptor beta chain sequence together with its context. The sample originates from a study of blood T cell repertoires in COVID-19. Whole-study context: Samples of COVID-19 (acute and convalescent) were obtained from the United States, Italy and Spain. PBMCs, B-cell-depleted T cells, or T cells were the source of the cDNA or gDNA that made up the material.

The length of the CDR3 is 16 residues. V lost 0 bases to trimming and J lost 4 bases, with 13 bases between them. The germline CDR1 and CDR2 sequences are MNHEY and SMNVEV (reference sequence). In the authors' methods: Amplified reference gene primers provided the basis for estimating nucleated cell counts. Assay used: immunoSEQ multiplex PCR; TCRdb lists only in-frame clones, some missing. The DNA was the basis for D and trimming; V, J and clone size are from that table. Of around 260,000 clones detected, around 86% appear once; the ten largest clones hold 0.94%. The material sequenced was peripheral blood. The rearrangement joins TRBV27 to TRBJ2-1, with TRBD2 as a possible D gene (5 bases). This TCR derives from a woman aged 40 to 50 who had recovered from COVID-19. CDR3 bases: TGTGCCAGCAGTTTATCGTTTACAGAGGGTTACAATGAGCAGTTCTTC. Its translation is CASSLSFTEGYNEQFF.